This T cell receptor (beta chain) appears in the sequencing data of a study of control samples from healthy donors and cancer patients. Assay used: immunoSEQ multiplex PCR; TCRdb lists only in-frame clones, some missing. Altogether around 75,000 clones are present, 85% to 95% being singletons, with the ten largest covering nearly 6%. Losses at the gene ends were 2 bases for V and 8 bases for J; bases not matched to a gene: 11. The CDR3 is 15 residues long. In germline, CDR1 is GTSNPN, CDR2 SVGIG (reference sequence). This TCR was recovered from a woman aged 55-69 years in good health. The V gene is TRBV30, the J gene TRBJ2-1; 8 bases are a match to TRBD2. Input material: blood. CDR3 nucleotide sequence: TGTGCCTGGAGTTCCGGCGGGAGGCCCTCGGATGAGCAGTTCTTC. Translation gives CAWSSGGRPSDEQFF.